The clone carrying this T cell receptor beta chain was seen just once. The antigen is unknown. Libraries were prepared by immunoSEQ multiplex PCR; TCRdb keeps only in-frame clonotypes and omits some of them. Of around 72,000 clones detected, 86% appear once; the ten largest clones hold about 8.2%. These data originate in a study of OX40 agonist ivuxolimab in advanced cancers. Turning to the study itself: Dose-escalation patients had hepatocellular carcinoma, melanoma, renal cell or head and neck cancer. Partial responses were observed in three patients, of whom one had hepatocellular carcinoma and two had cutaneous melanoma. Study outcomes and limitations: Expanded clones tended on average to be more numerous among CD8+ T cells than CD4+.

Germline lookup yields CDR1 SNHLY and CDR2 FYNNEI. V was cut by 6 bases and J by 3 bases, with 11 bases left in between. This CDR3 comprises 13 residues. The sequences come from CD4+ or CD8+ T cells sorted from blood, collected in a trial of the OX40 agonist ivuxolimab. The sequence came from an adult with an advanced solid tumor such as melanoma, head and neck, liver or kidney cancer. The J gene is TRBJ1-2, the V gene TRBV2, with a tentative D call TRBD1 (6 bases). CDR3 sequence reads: CASSGQQHYGYTF. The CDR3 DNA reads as TGTGCCAGCAGCGGACAGCAACACTATGGCTACACCTTC.